The TCR beta chain under discussion was sequenced for a study of shared clonotypes between healthy human individuals. Looking at the study overall: The study used three CD4 naive, three CD4 memory, two CD8 naive and one CD8 memory plate per donor.

Note on this clone: Its cognate antigen is unknown.

Produced via immunoSEQ multiplex PCR; TCRdb's table is partial and in-frame only. The profile shows about 2.3 million clones, approximately 93% of them singletons. Study-level results: Among non-shared clonotypes, generation probabilities were lower than among those shared by all four donors. Roughly 5.3% of naive CD4 clonotypes were common to a handful of donors.

Sequenced material: naive CD4+ T cells from PBMCs. Subset: CD45RA+ positively selected. The TCR originated in a man between 18 and 35 years old in good health. Some clones in this sample may be carry-over from other donors' samples.

CDR3 coding DNA: TGTGCCAGCAGCTTGGTCGGCTACACCTTC. It translates to CASSLVGYTF. This chain links TRBV4-2 with TRBJ1-2; no clear D gene. The germline V and J ends were trimmed by 5 bases and 8 bases, with 6 bases remaining between them. The length of the CDR3 is 10 residues. Germline V gene lookup returns CDR1 LGHNA and CDR2 YNFKEQ.